This TCR beta chain was captured in a study of shared clonotypes between healthy human individuals. TCRdb's copy holds only in-frame clones and misses some; the assay was immunoSEQ multiplex PCR. The sample records some 1.5 million clones, roughly 97% being singletons. The source material was naive CD4+ T cells sorted from blood. Regarding subset: CD45RA+ positively selected. The clonotype originates from a man aged 25-40 years in good health.

DNA of the CDR3: TGTGCCAGCAGCCCGCTGGGCGGGAGGAGGTACAATGAGCAGTTCTTC. Protein sequence: CASSPLGGRRYNEQFF. The V gene is TRBV7-2, the J gene TRBJ2-1, with TRBD2 matching 8 bases. The length of the CDR3 is 16 residues. From germline, CDR1 is SGHTA and CDR2 FQGNSA. V shed 5 bases, J shed 4 bases, and the junction held 10 bases outside the gene matches.